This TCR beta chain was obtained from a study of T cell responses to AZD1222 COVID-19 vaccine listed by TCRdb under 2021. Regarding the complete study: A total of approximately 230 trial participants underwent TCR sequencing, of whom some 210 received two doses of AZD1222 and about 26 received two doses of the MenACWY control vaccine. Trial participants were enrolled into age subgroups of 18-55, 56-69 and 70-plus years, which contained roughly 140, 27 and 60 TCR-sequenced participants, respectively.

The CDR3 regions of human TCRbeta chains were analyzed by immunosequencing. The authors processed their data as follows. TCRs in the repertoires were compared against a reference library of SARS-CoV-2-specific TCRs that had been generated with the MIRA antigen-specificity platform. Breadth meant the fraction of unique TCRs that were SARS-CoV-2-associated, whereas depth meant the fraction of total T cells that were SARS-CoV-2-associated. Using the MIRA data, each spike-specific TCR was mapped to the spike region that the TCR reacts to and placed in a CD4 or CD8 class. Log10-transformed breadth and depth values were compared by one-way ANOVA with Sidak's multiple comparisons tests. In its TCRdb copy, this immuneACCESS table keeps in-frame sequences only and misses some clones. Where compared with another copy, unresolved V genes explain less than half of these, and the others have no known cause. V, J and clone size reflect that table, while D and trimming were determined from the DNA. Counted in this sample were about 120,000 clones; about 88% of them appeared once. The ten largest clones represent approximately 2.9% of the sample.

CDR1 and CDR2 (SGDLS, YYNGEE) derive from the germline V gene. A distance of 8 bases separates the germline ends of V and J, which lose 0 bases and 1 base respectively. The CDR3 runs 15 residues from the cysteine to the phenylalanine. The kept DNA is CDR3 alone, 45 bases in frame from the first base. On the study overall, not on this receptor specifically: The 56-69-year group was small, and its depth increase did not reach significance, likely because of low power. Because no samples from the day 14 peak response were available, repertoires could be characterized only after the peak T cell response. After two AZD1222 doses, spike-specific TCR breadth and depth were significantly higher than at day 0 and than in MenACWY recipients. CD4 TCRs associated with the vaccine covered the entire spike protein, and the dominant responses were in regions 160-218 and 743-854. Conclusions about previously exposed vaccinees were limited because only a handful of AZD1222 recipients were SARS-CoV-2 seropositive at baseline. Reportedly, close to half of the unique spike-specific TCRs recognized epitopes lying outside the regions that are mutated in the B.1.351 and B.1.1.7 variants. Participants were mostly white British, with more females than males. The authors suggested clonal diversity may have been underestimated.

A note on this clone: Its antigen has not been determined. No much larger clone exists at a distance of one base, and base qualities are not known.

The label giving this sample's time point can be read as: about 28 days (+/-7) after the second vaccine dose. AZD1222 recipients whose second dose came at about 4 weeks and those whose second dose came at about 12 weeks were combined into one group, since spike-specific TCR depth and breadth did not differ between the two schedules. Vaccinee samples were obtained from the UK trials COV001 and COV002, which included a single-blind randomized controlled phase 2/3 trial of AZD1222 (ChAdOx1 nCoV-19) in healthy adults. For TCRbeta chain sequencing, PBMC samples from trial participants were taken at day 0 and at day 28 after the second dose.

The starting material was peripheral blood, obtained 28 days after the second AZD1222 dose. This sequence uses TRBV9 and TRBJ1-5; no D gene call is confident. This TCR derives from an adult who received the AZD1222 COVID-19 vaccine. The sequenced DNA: TGTGCCAGCAGCGTAGAGCCTTCCAGCAATCAGCCCCAGCATTTT. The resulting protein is CASSVEPSSNQPQHF.